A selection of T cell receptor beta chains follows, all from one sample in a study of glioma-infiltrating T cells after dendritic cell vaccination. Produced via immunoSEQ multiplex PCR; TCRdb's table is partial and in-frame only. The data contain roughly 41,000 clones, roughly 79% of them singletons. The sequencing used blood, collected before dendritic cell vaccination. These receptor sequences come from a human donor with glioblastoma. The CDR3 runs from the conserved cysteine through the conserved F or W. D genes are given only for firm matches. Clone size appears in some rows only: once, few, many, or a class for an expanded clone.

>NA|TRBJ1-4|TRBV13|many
CASSLYGGREKLFF
TGTGCCAGCAGCTTGTACGGGGGGAGGGAAAAACTGTTTTTT
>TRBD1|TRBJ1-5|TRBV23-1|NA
CASSNRDRDSNQPQHF
TGCGCCAGCAGTAACCGGGACAGGGATAGCAATCAGCCCCAGCATTTT
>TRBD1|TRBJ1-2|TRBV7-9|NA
CASSLGQGAHYGYTF
TGTGCCAGCAGCTTAGGGCAGGGGGCTCACTATGGCTACACCTTC
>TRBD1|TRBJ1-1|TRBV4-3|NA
CASSQATGKANTEAFF
TGCGCCAGCAGCCAAGCGACAGGGAAGGCGAACACTGAAGCTTTCTTT
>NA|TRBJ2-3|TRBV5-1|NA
CASSDTRDFTDTQYF
TGCGCCAGCAGCGACACCCGGGACTTCACAGATACGCAGTATTTT
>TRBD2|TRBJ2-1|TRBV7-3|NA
CASSFTGTSDSLAVYNEQFF
TGTGCCAGCAGCTTTACCGGGACTAGCGACTCCCTCGCCGTCTACAATGAGCAGTTCTTC
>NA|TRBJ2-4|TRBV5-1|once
CASVCDLHKTQDKNIQYF
TGCGCCAGCGTGTGCGATTTACATAAGACACAGGACAAAAACATTCAGTACTTC
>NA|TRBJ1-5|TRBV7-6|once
CASRLNRTEEHHKPQHF
TGTGCCAGCAGGTTAAACCGGACAGAAGAACATCATAAACCCCAGCATTTT
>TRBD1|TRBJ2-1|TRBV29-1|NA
CSVDNQGQGPAEPQFF
TGCAGCGTTGACAACCAGGGACAGGGTCCAGCAGAGCCGCAGTTCTTC
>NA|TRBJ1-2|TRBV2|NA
CASKLTEYGYTF
TGTGCCAGCAAGTTGACGGAGTATGGCTACACCTTC
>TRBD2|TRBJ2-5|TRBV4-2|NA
CASSVMPAGTSGVQETQYF
TGTGCCAGCAGCGTGATGCCCGCCGGGACTAGCGGGGTTCAAGAGACCCAGTACTTC
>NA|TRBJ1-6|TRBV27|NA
CASSLTGFGYNSPLHF
TGTGCCAGCAGCCTCACAGGGTTCGGCTATAATTCACCCCTCCACTTT
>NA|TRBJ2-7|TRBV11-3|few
CARIGAAYEQYF
TGTGCCAGAATTGGAGCCGCCTACGAGCAGTACTTC
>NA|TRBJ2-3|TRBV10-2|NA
CASRGGGGTQYF
TGCGCCAGCAGAGGGGGGGGAGGCACGCAGTATTTT